This TCR beta chain was sequenced for a study of blood T cell repertoires in COVID-19. Study in general: Italy, Spain and the United States were the sources of the convalescent and acute COVID-19 samples. PBMCs, B-cell-depleted T cells, or T cells provided the cDNA or gDNA that made up the material.

The CDR3 sequence is 15 residues long. Germline lookup yields CDR1 PRHDT and CDR2 FYEKMQ (reference sequence). V lost 5 bases to trimming and J lost 4 bases; unmatched junction nucleotides: 9. Per the original data handling: Amplification with reference gene primers provided the estimates of nucleated cell counts. The assay was immunoSEQ multiplex PCR, and TCRdb's table has in-frame clones only and misses some. D and trimming were read from the DNA, whereas the V and J calls and clone size are those reported in that table. The sample gives 150,000 to 200,000 clones, 70% to 80% of which show up once; roughly 14% is in the top ten.

The TCR sequence derives from a man aged 45-65 years who had recovered from COVID-19. The chain couples TRBV13 to TRBJ2-7, with 9 bases matching TRBD2. Sequencing used peripheral blood. CDR3 sequence (DNA): TGTGCCAGCAGCCCCGCGCGACTAGCGGAATACGAGCAGTACTTC. Translating it yields CASSPARLAEYEQYF.